This TCR beta chain was found in a study of blood T cells in healthy people across ages. A second roughly 7 to 11 cycle PCR used barcoded and J-beta primers. Each cDNA molecule was tagged by a template-switch adaptor with 12 random nucleotides. TCRdb redid the calling of the 5' RACE reads with MiXCR, one entry per CDR3 protein. The sample consists of roughly 2 million distinct CDR3 sequences, 49% of them appearing once. This clonotype was seen only once. Its antigen is not identified. Germline CDR1 MNHEY, CDR2 SMNVEV (reference sequence). Unmatched junction bases numbered 14, after V lost 5 bases and J lost 3 bases. The CDR3 has 17 amino acids. Whole-study findings and limits: Strong correlation existed between TCR beta diversity and naive T cell percentage.

The chain links TRBV27 to TRBJ1-2; TRBD1 agrees at 8 bases. The sequence derives from a woman between 35 and 50 years old in good health. Sequencing was carried out using blood. The CDR3 loop is CASSLFPGQVGDYGYTF. In DNA, the CDR3 is TGTGCCAGCAGTCTCTTCCCGGGACAGGTTGGAGACTATGGCTACACCTTC.